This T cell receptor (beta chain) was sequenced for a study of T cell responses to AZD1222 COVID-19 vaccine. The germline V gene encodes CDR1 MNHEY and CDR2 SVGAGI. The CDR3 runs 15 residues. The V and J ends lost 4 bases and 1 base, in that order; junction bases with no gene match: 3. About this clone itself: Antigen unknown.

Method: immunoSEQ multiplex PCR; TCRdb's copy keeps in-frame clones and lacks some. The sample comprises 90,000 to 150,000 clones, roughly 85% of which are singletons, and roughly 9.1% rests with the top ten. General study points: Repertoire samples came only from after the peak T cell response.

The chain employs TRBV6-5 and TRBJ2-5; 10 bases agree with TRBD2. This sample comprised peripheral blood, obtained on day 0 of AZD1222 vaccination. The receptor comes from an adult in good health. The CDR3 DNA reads TGTGCCAGCAGTTTCCTAGCGGGGGCCCAAGAGACCCAGTACTTC. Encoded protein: CASSFLAGAQETQYF.